The subject of this entry is one T cell receptor (beta chain). Its binding antigen is unknown. The sample holds no much larger clone one base away, and base qualities are not on file. TCRbeta CDR3 regions were amplified from genomic DNA by means of the immunoSEQ Assay, a bias-controlled multiplex PCR. Per the authors' processing: The number of nucleated cells in each sample was estimated from the amplification of reference gene primers within the assay. To quantify the absolute abundance of each unique TCRbeta CDR3 rearrangement, sequence reads were collapsed and filtered. For each sample, productive Simpson clonality was calculated as the square root of Simpson's diversity index over productive rearrangements. What TCRdb holds here is the immuneACCESS table cut down to in-frame rearrangements. Part of the clones is not present; checked against another copy, under half of the missing clones reflect an unresolved V gene, and the others are unexplained. That table gives V, J and clone size, and the DNA gave D and trimming. The sample contains about 370,000 clones, approximately 92% of them found a single time. The biggest ten clones account for about 1% of the sample.

This specimen belongs to a study of blood T cell repertoires in COVID-19 (dated by TCRdb to 2018 to 2021). With respect to the entire study: Collaborator samples came from the United States, Italy and Spain and covered acute and convalescent phases of COVID-19. The prospective study material was composed of cDNA or gDNA derived from T cells, B-cell-depleted T cells, or PBMCs. Deeply sampled blood TCRbeta repertoires from subjects exposed to, actively infected with, or recovered from COVID-19 were included in the dataset. The repertoires were made available in a free public database intended to serve as a resource for research on the immune response to SARS-CoV-2. The samples were drawn from the first 160 participants of the ongoing ImmuneRACE study and from over a thousand subjects provided by 6 global collaborators. The sample metadata nearly always contained a de-identified subject ID, COVID-19 status, age in years and sex. Where available, HLA class I and class II types were taken from metadata supplied by the sample provider and were not determined by assay-based typing. Broader findings and caveats from the paper: Clinical and demographic metadata were provided uncurated, with the amount varying by source and participant.

The CDR3, cysteine through phenylalanine, is 14 amino acids long. The entry retains the CDR3 DNA only, 42 bases that are in frame from base 1. Trimmed from V: 6 bases; trimmed from J: 3 bases; junction bases lacking a gene match: 5. The germline V gene encodes CDR1 KGHDR and CDR2 SFDVKD. Participants in the prospective study were aged roughly 18 to 100 years, lived in about two dozen United States geographic areas, and enrolled through a virtual design. To assign participants to cohorts, the prospective study relied on clinical history that participants themselves reported in a screening survey and a study questionnaire. Recovered participants in ImmuneRACE Cohort 3 were defined by two consecutive negative NP/OP PCR tests, clearance by a healthcare professional, or resolution of symptoms. Each participant in the prospective study had whole blood, serum and a nasopharyngeal or oropharyngeal swab collected by mobile phlebotomists. Prospective study participants could optionally give additional blood draws and questionnaires over an approximately 2-month period. Before DNA extraction, prospective study blood samples were shipped either frozen or at room temperature.

This chain joins TRBV24-1 to TRBJ2-7, with 9 bases matching TRBD1. This receptor was identified in a man between 18 and 29 years old who had recovered from COVID-19. The material sequenced was PBMCs or T cells enriched from blood (not recorded which). The DNA is as follows: TGTGCCACCAGTCCGGGACAGGGTCTCTACGAGCAGTACTTC. The translation is CATSPGQGLYEQYF.